This TCR beta chain emerged from a study of T-cell memory formation after mild COVID-19. V was trimmed by 5 bases and J by 1 base, leaving 14 bases between them. Germline loops: CDR1 SGHNT, CDR2 YENEEA. This CDR3 is built from 15 residues. A single record per CDR3 protein comes from TCRdb applying MiXCR to the 5' RACE reads. The data contain 110,000 to 150,000 distinct CDR3 sequences, 14% to 15% of them singletons. This clonotype has a handful of counts. Input material: PBMCs or a T cell subset sorted from them (not recorded which). The V and J genes are TRBV11-3 and TRBJ1-1, with TRBD1 as a possible D gene (5 bases). This sequence originates from an adult woman who had mild COVID-19 (a few samples of this study predate the infection). Cell type and time point are not known. The CDR3 DNA reads TGTGCCAGCAGCACCCCCGGGACGACGAACACTGAAGCTTTCTTT. Amino acids: CASSTPGTTNTEAFF.